Following are 9 T cell receptor beta chains from one sample sequenced in a study of blood T cell repertoires in COVID-19. Sequencing was performed with immunoSEQ multiplex PCR; in TCRdb, only in-frame clones are kept and a portion is missing. The sample lists around 150,000 clones, over 60% seen once, with roughly 8.6% in the top ten. The specimen sequenced was peripheral blood. These receptors all stem from a woman between 50 and 59 years old with active or convalescent COVID-19.

V is TRBV9 and J is TRBJ1-6; 7 bases are a match to TRBD1. Germline CDR1 SGDLS, CDR2 YYNGEE. The CDR3 sequence is 16 residues long. Trimming at V came to 0 bases and at J to 5 bases, leaving 5 bases not matched to a gene. In nucleotides, the CDR3 is TGTGCCAGCAGCGTAGGTTCAGGGGGGAATAATTCACCCCTCCACTTT. Translation: CASSVGSGGNNSPLHF.

This clone was seen a single time. The genes are TRBV5-1 and TRBJ1-1; no definite D call. Trimming took off 4 bases at V and 1 base at J, with 14 bases between the two ends. From germline, CDR1 is SGHRS and CDR2 YFSETQ. This CDR3 comprises 15 residues. The chain's CDR3 is CASSRREVGNTEAFF. DNA of the CDR3: TGCGCCAGCAGCCGGCGGGAAGTGGGGAACACTGAAGCTTTCTTT.

This chain uses TRBV3-1 (or the pseudogene TRBV3-2) with TRBJ2-1, with D possibly TRBD2 on 6 matching bases. The CDR3 sequence is 15 residues long. V shed 0 bases and J shed 8 bases, with 14 bases lying between them. CDR1 is LGHDT and CDR2 is YNNKEL in the germline V gene (reference sequence). The CDR3 sequence is CASSQDRRGGDEQFF. The CDR3 region has the DNA TGTGCCAGCAGCCAAGATCGGCGGGGTGGTGATGAGCAGTTCTTC.

This chain connects TRBV4-2 to TRBJ2-3; 8 bases fit TRBD2. There are 15 residues in the CDR3. V dropped 1 base and J dropped 2; count of bases not matched to a gene: 2. Germline assignment: CDR1 LGHNA and CDR2 YNFKEQ. This chain's CDR3 is CASSQVSGDTDTQYF. The CDR3, as DNA: TGTGCCAGCAGCCAAGTTAGCGGGGACACAGATACGCAGTATTTT.

V is TRBV30 and J is TRBJ2-3, with 14 bases that match TRBD2. The CDR3 contains 18 residues. J was trimmed by 9 bases and V by 0 bases; bases with no gene match: 14. Germline V gene sequence: CDR1 GTSNPN, CDR2 SVGIG (reference sequence). This CDR3 reads CAWSVGLTSGGAPKTQYF. The DNA of the CDR3 is TGTGCCTGGAGTGTAGGGTTGACTAGCGGGGGGGCCCCGAAGACGCAGTATTTT.

The chain combines TRBV15 with TRBJ1-5, with 8 bases aligning to TRBD1. The CDR3 extends over 15 amino acids. The germline V gene has CDR1 LNHNV and CDR2 YYDKDF (reference sequence). J was trimmed by 4 bases and V by 8 bases; bases with no gene match: 10. The CDR3 sequence: CATRTGGTRNQPQHF. The CDR3 DNA reads as TGTGCCACCCGTACAGGGGGGACCCGGAATCAGCCCCAGCATTTT.

The rearrangement links TRBV5-4 to TRBJ2-7; tentative D call: TRBD1 (6 bases). The V end lost 3 bases, the J end lost 0 bases, and 10 bases lay between the germline ends. CDR3 size: 14 residues. Germline V gives CDR1 SGHNT, CDR2 YYREEE (reference sequence). In DNA, the CDR3 is TGTGCCAGCAGCTCAAGGACAGACTCCTACGAGCAGTACTTC. This encodes CASSSRTDSYEQYF.

V and J are TRBV9 and TRBJ2-5, with D unclear. Between the trimmed V and J ends, which lost 0 bases and 2 bases, there was a span of 8 bases. Germline loops: CDR1 SGDLS, CDR2 YYNGEE. The CDR3 sequence is 14 residues long. The CDR3 DNA reads TGTGCCAGCAGCGTAGAACCGGGTCAAGAGACCCAGTACTTC. Amino acid sequence: CASSVEPGQETQYF.

This clone was recorded only once. V usage is TRBV3-1 (or the pseudogene TRBV3-2) and J usage is TRBJ2-1; 8 bases fit TRBD2. Germline CDR1 LGHDT, CDR2 YNNKEL (reference sequence). The CDR3 covers 15 residues. V lost 1 base and J lost 4; bases outside the gene matches: 3. The CDR3 spells CASSQVQREYNEQFF. The CDR3 bases are TGTGCCAGCAGCCAAGTCCAGCGGGAGTACAATGAGCAGTTCTTC.